This T cell receptor (beta chain) was sequenced in a study of graft-versus-host responses after intestinal transplantation. The CDR3 has 13 amino acids. The V and J ends lost 5 bases and 3 bases respectively, with 10 bases between them. The V gene's germline CDR1 is LNHDA and CDR2 SQIVND (reference sequence). On this clone: Its antigen remains unknown.

Libraries were prepared by immunoSEQ multiplex PCR; TCRdb keeps only in-frame clonotypes and omits some of them. The sample has 100,000 or so clones, approximately 94% seen once. Broader study findings: In recipient marrow, GvH clones were found, and some appeared first in ileum or blood.

The sequence derives from a human donor who received an intestinal transplant. The source material was unstimulated CD8+ T cells sorted from spleen or lymph node cells, sampled before intestinal transplant. This chain connects TRBV19 to TRBJ1-1; D might be TRBD1 (6 bases). The CDR3 coding sequence is TGTGCCAGTAGTTTAAACAGGGACACTGAAGCTTTCTTT. Amino acids: CASSLNRDTEAFF.